A single sample gave rise to the 11 T cell receptor beta chains below, sequenced in a study of blood T cell repertoires in COVID-19. Method: immunoSEQ multiplex PCR; TCRdb's copy keeps in-frame clones and lacks some. The table records some 350,000 clones, roughly nine tenths of them present only once. Specimen: PBMCs or T cells enriched from blood (not recorded which). The receptors stem from a woman aged 25 to 39 who had recovered from COVID-19.

V and J are TRBV13 and TRBJ2-1; 7 positions agree with TRBD1. CDR3 length: 16 amino acids. The V gene's germline CDR1 is PRHDT and CDR2 FYEKMQ (reference sequence). V dropped 3 bases and J dropped 0; count of bases not matched to a gene: 5. The CDR3 here is CASSFDRDSSYNEQFF. For the CDR3, the DNA is TGTGCCAGCAGCTTCGACAGGGATAGCTCCTACAATGAGCAGTTCTTC.

This chain connects TRBV5-6 to TRBJ1-6, with a tentative D call TRBD1 (6 bases). The V end was cut by 2 bases, the J end by 7 bases, with 10 bases between. From germline, CDR1 is SGHDT and CDR2 YYEEEE. CDR3 length: 14 amino acids. DNA of the CDR3: TGTGCCAGCAGCTTCACAGGGTCAAATTCACCCCTCCACTTT. This gives the protein CASSFTGSNSPLHF.

The chain joins TRBV5-1 to TRBJ2-1; 10 nucleotides line up with TRBD2. The CDR3 is 15 amino acids. Trimming removed 4 bases from V and 7 bases from J; junction bases left unmatched: 8. CDR1 SGHRS and CDR2 YFSETQ come from the germline V gene. The CDR3 here is CASSGLAGVKNEQFF. DNA of the CDR3: TGCGCCAGCAGCGGGCTAGCGGGAGTAAAGAATGAGCAGTTCTTC.

This clone was picked up one time. This chain uses TRBV7-8 with TRBJ1-2; possibly TRBD1 for D (5 bases). Germline V lookup: CDR1 SGHVS, CDR2 FQNEAQ. Trimming left V 8 bases short and J 3 bases short, with 13 bases between. The CDR3 has 13 amino acids. CDR3 amino acids: CASSFGAHYGYTF. The CDR3 DNA is TGTGCCAGCTCATTTGGGGCGCACTATGGCTACACCTTC.

The chain links TRBV6-5 to TRBJ2-2, with D tentatively TRBD1 (6 bases). V was pared by 0 bases and J by 5 bases, with 10 bases between. The CDR3 sequence is 15 residues long. Per germline, CDR1 MNHEY and CDR2 SVGAGI. The CDR3 region has the DNA TGTGCCAGCAGTTACTCAGAAACAGGGACCGGGGAGCTGTTTTTT. Protein product: CASSYSETGTGELFF.

The genes are TRBV6-2 or TRBV6-3 and TRBJ2-3; 11 bases map to TRBD2. There are 14 residues in the CDR3. V trimming: 5 bases; J trimming: 3 bases; junction bases outside the gene matches: 1. The germline V gene has CDR1 MNHEY and CDR2 SVGEGT. Written as DNA, the CDR3 is TGTGCCAGCAGTCTAGCGGGAGGTACAGATACGCAGTATTTT. Translated: CASSLAGGTDTQYF.

The chain combines TRBV6-5 with TRBJ2-2; no reliable D call. Germline CDR1 is MNHEY and CDR2 is SVGAGI. V lost 5 bases to trimming and J lost 1 base, with 5 bases between them. The CDR3 is 13 amino acids. The CDR3 nucleotides are TGTGCCAGCAGTCCAGAGAACACCGGGGAGCTGTTTTTT. It is translated as CASSPENTGELFF.

This rearrangement joins TRBV14 to TRBJ2-7; 12 nucleotides align to TRBD1. This CDR3 is built from 14 residues. From germline, CDR1 is SGHDN and CDR2 FVKESK. Trimming cost V 5 bases and J 6 bases; bases outside gene matches: 5. The chain's CDR3 is CASSSGTGGGEQYF. CDR3 DNA sequence: TGTGCCAGCAGCTCCGGGACAGGGGGCGGCGAGCAGTACTTC.

The genes are TRBV2 and TRBJ2-7; TRBD2 matches 9 bases. J was trimmed by 6 bases and V by 8 bases; bases with no gene match: 11. Germline V CDR1 and CDR2: SNHLY, FYNNEI. This CDR3 comprises 14 residues. CDR3 amino acids: CASFETSGGGEQYF. The CDR3 DNA sequence: TGTGCCAGCTTCGAGACTAGCGGTGGTGGCGAGCAGTACTTC.

This chain connects TRBV3-1 (or the pseudogene TRBV3-2) to TRBJ2-7, with D uncertain. The CDR3 runs to 15 residues. Per the germline V gene, CDR1 is LGHDT and CDR2 is YNNKEL (reference sequence). V lost 2 bases and J lost 0, with 11 bases in between. CDR3 region: CASSQNTLDSYEQYF. CDR3 nucleotides: TGTGCCAGCAGCCAAAACACGCTAGACTCCTACGAGCAGTACTTC.

The chain combines TRBV11-2 with TRBJ1-1; 9 bases fit TRBD1. Per germline, CDR1 SGHAT and CDR2 FQNNGV. The CDR3 has 15 amino acids. J was trimmed by 5 bases and V by 0 bases; bases with no gene match: 4. CDR3 nucleotide sequence: TGTGCCAGCAGCTTAGAGGGGACAGGGAGAACTGAAGCTTTCTTT. Translating gives CASSLEGTGRTEAFF.